The clone carrying this T cell receptor (beta chain) showed up many times. Its antigen is unknown. Synthesis of cDNA used 5'RACE (with 10-nucleotide random UMIs). MiXCR was run by TCRdb on the 5' RACE reads, yielding one entry per CDR3 protein. This table holds some 70,000 distinct CDR3 sequences, less than 5.5% found once. The data were obtained in a study of neurological immune-mediated disorders. Study-wide points: Among 34 multiple sclerosis patients, 18 had repertoires that phylogenetic grouping placed in one related-CDR3 cluster, a possible signature.

With 0 bases removed from V and 2 bases from J, the gap between germline ends came to 18 bases. This CDR3 comprises 19 residues. Germline V gives CDR1 SGDLS, CDR2 YYNGEE. This chain uses TRBV9 with TRBJ1-6; no clear D gene. Sequenced input: PBMCs. The TCR originated in a man aged 30 to 39 with multiple sclerosis. CDR3 loop: CASSVGVLEVQAYNSPLHF. CDR3 coding DNA: TGTGCCAGCAGCGTAGGAGTGTTGGAGGTACAAGCCTATAATTCACCCCTCCACTTT.